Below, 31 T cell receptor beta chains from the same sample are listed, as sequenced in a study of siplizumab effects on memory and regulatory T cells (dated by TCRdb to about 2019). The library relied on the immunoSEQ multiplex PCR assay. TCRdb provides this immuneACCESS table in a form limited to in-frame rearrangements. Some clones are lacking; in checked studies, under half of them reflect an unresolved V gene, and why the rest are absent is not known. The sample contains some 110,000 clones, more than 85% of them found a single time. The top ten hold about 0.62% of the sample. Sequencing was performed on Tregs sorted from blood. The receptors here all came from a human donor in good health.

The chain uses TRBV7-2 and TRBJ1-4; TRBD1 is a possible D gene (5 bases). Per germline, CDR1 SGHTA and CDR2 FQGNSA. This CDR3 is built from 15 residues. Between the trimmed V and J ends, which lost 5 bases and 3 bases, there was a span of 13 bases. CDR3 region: CASSHDLRANEKLFF. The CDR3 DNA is TGTGCCAGCAGCCACGATCTCAGGGCTAATGAAAAACTGTTTTTT. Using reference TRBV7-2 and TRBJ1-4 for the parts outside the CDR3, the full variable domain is GAGVSQSPSNKVTEKGKDVELRCDPISGHTALYWYRQSLGQGLEFLIYFQGNSAPDKSGLPSDRFSAERTGGSVSTLTIQRTQQEDSAVYLCASSHDLRANEKLFFGSGTQLSVL.

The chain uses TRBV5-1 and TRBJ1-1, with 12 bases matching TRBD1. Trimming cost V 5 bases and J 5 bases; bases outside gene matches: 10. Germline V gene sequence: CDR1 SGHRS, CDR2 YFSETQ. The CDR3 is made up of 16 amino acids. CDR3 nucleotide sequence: TGCGCCAGCAGATTTGGGACAGGGGGCCGGGGGACTGAAGCTTTCTTT. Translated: CASRFGTGGRGTEAFF.

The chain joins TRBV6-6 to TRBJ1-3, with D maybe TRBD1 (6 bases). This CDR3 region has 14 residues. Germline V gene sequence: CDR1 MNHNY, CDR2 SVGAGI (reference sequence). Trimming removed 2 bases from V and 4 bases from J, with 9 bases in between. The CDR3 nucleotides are TGTGCCAGCAGTTACAAGGGGGTGGGAAACACCATATATTTT. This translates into CASSYKGVGNTIYF.

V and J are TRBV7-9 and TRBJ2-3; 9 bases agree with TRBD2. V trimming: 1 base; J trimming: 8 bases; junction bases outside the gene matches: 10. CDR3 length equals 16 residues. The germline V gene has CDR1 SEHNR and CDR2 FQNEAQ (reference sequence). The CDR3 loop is CASSLGGGAYRGTQYF. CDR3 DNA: TGTGCCAGCAGCTTAGGCGGGGGGGCGTATCGCGGTACGCAGTATTTT.

CDR3 protein: CASSAYLGSHYGYTF. The CDR3 DNA reads TGTGCCAGCAGCGCATACCTCGGGTCGCACTATGGCTACACCTTC. The chain couples TRBV7-8 to TRBJ1-2; D not resolved. Germline V gene lookup returns CDR1 SGHVS and CDR2 FQNEAQ. The CDR3 sequence is 15 residues long. V lost 5 bases and J 3 bases, leaving 16 bases between the germline ends.

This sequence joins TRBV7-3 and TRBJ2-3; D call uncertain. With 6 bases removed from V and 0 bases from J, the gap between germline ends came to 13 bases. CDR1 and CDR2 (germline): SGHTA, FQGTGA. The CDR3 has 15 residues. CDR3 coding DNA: TGTGCCAGCAGTCTTGATGACGTCAGCACAGATACGCAGTATTTT. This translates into CASSLDDVSTDTQYF.

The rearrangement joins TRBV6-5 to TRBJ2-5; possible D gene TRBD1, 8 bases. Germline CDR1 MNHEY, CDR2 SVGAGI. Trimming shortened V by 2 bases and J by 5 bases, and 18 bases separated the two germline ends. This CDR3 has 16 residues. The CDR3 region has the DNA TGTGCCAGCAGTTACCGTACAGGGGGGAGGGCCGAGACCCAGTACTTC. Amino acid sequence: CASSYRTGGRAETQYF.

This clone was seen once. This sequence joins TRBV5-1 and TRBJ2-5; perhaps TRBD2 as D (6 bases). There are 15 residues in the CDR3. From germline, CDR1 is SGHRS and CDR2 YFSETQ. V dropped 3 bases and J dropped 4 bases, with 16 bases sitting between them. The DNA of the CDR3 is TGCGCCAGCAGCTGGACCTCGGGGGTAGGAGAGACCCAGTACTTC. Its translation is CASSWTSGVGETQYF. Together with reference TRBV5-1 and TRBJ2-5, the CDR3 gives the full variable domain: KAGVTQTPRYLIKTRGQQVTLSCSPISGHRSVSWYQQTPGQGLQFLFEYFSETQRNKGNFPGRFSGRQFSNSRSEMNVSTLELGDSALYLCASSWTSGVGETQYFGPGTRLLVL.

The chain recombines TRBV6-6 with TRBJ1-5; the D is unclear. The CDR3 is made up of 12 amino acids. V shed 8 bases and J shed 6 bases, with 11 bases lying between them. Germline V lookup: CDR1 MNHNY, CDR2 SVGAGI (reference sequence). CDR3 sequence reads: CASHLDGQPQHF. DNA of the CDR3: TGTGCCAGCCACCTCGACGGTCAGCCCCAGCATTTT.

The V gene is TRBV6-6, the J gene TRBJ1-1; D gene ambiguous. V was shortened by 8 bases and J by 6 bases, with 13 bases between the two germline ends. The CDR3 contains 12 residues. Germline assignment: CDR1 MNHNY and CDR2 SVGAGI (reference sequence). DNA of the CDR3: TGTGCCAGCGCTCGACTTGAGCCTGAAGCTTTCTTT. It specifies CASARLEPEAFF.

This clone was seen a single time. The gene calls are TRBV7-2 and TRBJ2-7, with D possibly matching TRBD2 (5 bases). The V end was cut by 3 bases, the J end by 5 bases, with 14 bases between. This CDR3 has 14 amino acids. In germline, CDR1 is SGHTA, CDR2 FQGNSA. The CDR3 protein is CASSFEGGNHEQYF. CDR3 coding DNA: TGTGCCAGCAGCTTTGAGGGTGGGAACCACGAGCAGTACTTC. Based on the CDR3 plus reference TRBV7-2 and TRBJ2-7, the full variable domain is GAGVSQSPSNKVTEKGKDVELRCDPISGHTALYWYRQSLGQGLEFLIYFQGNSAPDKSGLPSDRFSAERTGGSVSTLTIQRTQQEDSAVYLCASSFEGGNHEQYFGPGTRLTVT.

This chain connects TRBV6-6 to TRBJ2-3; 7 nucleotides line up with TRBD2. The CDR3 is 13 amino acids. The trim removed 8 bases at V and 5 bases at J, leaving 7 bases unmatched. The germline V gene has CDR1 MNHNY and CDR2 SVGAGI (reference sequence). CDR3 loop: CASVAGVEDTQYF. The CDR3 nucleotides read TGTGCCAGCGTGGCGGGAGTGGAAGATACGCAGTATTTT.

The CDR3 DNA follows: TGTGCTAGTGGTTACGGACTAAGCGACTACAATGAGCAGTTCTTC. Residues: CASGYGLSDYNEQFF. The chain joins TRBV12-5 to TRBJ2-1; TRBD2 might be the D (6 bases). The germline V gene has CDR1 LGHNT and CDR2 FRNRAP. The length of the CDR3 is 15 residues. V shed 4 bases and J shed 3 bases, with 13 bases lying between them.

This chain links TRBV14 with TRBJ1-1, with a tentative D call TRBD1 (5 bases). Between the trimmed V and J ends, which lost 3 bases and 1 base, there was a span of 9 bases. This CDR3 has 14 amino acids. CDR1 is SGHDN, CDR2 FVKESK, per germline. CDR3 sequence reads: CASSHGRANTEAFF. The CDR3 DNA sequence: TGTGCCAGCAGCCATGGCAGGGCGAACACTGAAGCTTTCTTT.

The CDR3: CASSYLSGANTGELFF. The CDR3 DNA sequence: TGTGCCAGCAGTTACCTCAGCGGAGCGAACACCGGGGAGCTGTTTTTT. This chain uses TRBV6-6 with TRBJ2-2, with D possibly being TRBD2 (5 bases). Germline loops: CDR1 MNHNY, CDR2 SVGAGI (reference sequence). The CDR3 extends over 16 amino acids. The V end was cut by 2 bases, the J end by 0 bases, with 10 bases between.

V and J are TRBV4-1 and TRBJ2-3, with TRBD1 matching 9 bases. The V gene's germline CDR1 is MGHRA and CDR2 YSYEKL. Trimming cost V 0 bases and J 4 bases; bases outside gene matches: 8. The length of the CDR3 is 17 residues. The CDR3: CASSQDGTGSPADTQYF. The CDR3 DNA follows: TGCGCCAGCAGCCAAGATGGGACAGGGTCCCCCGCAGATACGCAGTATTTT.

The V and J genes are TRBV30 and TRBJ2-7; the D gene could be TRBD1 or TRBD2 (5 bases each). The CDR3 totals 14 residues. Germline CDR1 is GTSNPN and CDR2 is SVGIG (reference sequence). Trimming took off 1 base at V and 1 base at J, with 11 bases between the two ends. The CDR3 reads CAWSAGTFSYEQYF. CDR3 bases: TGTGCCTGGAGTGCAGGGACCTTTTCCTACGAGCAGTACTTC.

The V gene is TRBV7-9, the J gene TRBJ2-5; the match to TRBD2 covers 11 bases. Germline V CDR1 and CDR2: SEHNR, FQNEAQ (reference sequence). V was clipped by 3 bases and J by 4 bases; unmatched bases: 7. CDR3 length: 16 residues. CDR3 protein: CASSFSGRASAETQYF. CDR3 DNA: TGTGCCAGCAGCTTTAGCGGGAGGGCCTCGGCAGAGACCCAGTACTTC.

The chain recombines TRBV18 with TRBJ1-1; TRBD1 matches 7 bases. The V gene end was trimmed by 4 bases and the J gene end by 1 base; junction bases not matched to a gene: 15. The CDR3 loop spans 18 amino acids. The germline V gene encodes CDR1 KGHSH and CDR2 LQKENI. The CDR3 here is CASSQSYRGWASNTEAFF. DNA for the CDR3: TGTGCCAGCTCACAATCTTACAGGGGTTGGGCTTCGAACACTGAAGCTTTCTTT.

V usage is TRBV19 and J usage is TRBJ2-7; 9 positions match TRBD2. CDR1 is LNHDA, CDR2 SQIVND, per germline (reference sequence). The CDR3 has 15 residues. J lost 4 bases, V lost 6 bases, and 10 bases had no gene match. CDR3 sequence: CASRNSGSKQYEQYF. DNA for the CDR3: TGTGCCAGTAGAAATAGCGGGAGCAAACAATACGAGCAGTACTTC.

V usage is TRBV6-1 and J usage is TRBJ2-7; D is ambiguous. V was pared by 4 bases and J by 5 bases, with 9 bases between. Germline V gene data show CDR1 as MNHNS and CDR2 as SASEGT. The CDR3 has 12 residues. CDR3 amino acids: CASSVSYNEQYF. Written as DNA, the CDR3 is TGTGCCAGCAGTGTTTCATATAACGAGCAGTACTTC.

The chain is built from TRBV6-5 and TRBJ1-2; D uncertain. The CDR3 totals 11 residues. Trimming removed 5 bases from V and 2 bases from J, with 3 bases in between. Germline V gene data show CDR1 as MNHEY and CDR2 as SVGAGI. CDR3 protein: CASSLNYGYTF. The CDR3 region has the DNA TGTGCCAGCAGTCTCAACTATGGCTACACCTTC.

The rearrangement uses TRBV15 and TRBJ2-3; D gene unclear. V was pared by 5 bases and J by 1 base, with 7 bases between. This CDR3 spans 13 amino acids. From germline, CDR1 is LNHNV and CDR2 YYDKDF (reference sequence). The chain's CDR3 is CATSALGTDTQYF. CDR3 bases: TGTGCCACCAGCGCTCTGGGCACAGATACGCAGTATTTT.

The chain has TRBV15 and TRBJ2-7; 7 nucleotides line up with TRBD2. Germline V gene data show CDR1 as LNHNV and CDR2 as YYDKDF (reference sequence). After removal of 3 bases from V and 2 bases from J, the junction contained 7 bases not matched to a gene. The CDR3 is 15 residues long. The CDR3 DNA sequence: TGTGCCACCAGCAGGGGGGGAGGGAGACCCTACGAGCAGTACTTC. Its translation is CATSRGGGRPYEQYF. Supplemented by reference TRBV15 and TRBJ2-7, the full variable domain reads DAMVIQNPRYQVTQFGKPVTLSCSQTLNHNVMYWYQQKSSQAPKLLFHYYDKDFNNEADTPDNFQSRRPNTSFCFLDIRSPGLGDTAMYLCATSRGGGRPYEQYFGPGTRLTVT.

The CDR3 nucleotides read TGTGCCAGCAGCTTAGCAGGCGAGCAGTACTTC. As protein: CASSLAGEQYF. The V gene is TRBV11-1, the J gene TRBJ2-7; D not certain. Germline CDR1 and CDR2: SGHAT and FQDESV (reference sequence). The CDR3 spans 11 residues. The ends were cut back, 0 bases at V and 6 bases at J, with 3 bases in the middle.

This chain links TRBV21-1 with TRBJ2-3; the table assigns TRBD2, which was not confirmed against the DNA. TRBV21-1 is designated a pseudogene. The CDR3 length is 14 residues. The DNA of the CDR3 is TGTGCCAGCGCTCAAGGGGGGGCCACAGATACGCAGTATTTT. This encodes CASAQGGATDTQYF.

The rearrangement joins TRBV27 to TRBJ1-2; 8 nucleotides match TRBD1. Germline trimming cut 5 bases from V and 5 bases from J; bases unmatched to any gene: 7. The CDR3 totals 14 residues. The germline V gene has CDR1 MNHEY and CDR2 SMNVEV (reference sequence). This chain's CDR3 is CASSDRGGRYGYTF. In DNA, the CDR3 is TGTGCCAGCAGTGACAGGGGAGGCAGGTATGGCTACACCTTC.

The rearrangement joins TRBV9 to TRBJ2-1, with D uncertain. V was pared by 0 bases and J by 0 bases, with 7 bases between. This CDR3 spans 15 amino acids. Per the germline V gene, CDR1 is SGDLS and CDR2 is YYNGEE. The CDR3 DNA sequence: TGTGCCAGCAGCGTAGGGCCCGCCTCCTACAATGAGCAGTTCTTC. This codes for CASSVGPASYNEQFF.

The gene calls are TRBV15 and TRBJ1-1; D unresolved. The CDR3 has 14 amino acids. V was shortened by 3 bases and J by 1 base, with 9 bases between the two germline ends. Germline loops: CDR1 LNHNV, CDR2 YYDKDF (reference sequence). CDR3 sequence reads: CATSRRARNTEAFF. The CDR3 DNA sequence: TGTGCCACCAGCAGGCGGGCGAGGAACACTGAAGCTTTCTTT.

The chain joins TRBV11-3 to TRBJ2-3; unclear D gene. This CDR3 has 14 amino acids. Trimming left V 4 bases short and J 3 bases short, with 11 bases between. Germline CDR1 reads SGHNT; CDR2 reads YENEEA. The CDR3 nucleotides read TGTGCCAGCAGCTCAGCACGACATACAGATACGCAGTATTTT. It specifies CASSSARHTDTQYF.

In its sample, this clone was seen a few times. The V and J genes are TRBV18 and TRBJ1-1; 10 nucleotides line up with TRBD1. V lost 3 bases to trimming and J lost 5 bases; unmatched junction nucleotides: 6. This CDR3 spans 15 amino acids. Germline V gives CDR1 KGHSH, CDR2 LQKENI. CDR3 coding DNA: TGTGCCAGCTCACCCTTTGACAGGGGGCGAACTGAAGCTTTCTTT. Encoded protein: CASSPFDRGRTEAFF.